Listed below are T cell receptor beta chains from one sample, sequenced in a study of cytomegalovirus exposure and HLA in healthy donors. The data were produced by immunoSEQ multiplex PCR, yet TCRdb's version contains in-frame clones alone and is incomplete. The repertoire holds 75,000 to 95,000 clones, with over 60% as singletons. Sequencing was carried out using PBMCs. These receptors all stem from a woman between 50 and 59 years old in good health and CMV-seropositive. Each CDR3 is given with its conserved first and last residue. The D gene is left open where the match is weak. Size values are once, few and many counts, or a class for expanded clones, and some rows have none.

V	D	size	J	DNA	CDR3
TRBV7-2	TRBD1	-	TRBJ1-6	TGTGCCAGCAGCTTAGGATTGGGACAGAATAATTCACCCCTCCACTTT	CASSLGLGQNNSPLHF
TRBV5-1	-	-	TRBJ2-7	TGCGCCAGCAGCTTGGTACCCCAGGGGCAGACCTACGAGCAGTACTTC	CASSLVPQGQTYEQYF
TRBV5-6	-	-	TRBJ1-2	TGTGCCAGCAGCCCTGACCAGGGTCGAGGCTACACCTTC	CASSPDQGRGYTF
TRBV28	-	-	TRBJ1-1	TGTGCCAGCAGTTTAGCTGGGAGGACTGAAGCTTTCTTT	CASSLAGRTEAFF
TRBV5-5	-	many	TRBJ1-1	TGTGCCAGCAGCTTGGGGGGAGGAACTGAAGCTTTCTTT	CASSLGGGTEAFF
TRBV10-1	-	-	TRBJ2-5	TGCGCCAGGGCTCGACCGGGACTCATCAGGAGAGAGACCCAGTACTTC	CARARPGLIRRETQYF
TRBV2	TRBD2	-	TRBJ2-5	TGTGCCAGCAGTGTGGAGTACTTAGCGGGGGGTGGGACCCAGTACTTC	CASSVEYLAGGGTQYF
TRBV2	-	few	TRBJ2-5	TGTGCCAGCAGTGGAGCCGGGGGATGGGAGACCCAGTACTTC	CASSGAGGWETQYF
TRBV21-1	-	once	TRBJ2-1	TGTGCCAGCAGCGAAGATCCCGGGGTAGCGGGGGGTGGCTACAATGAGCAGTTCTTC	CASSEDPGVAGGGYNEQFF
TRBV4-3	-	-	TRBJ2-1	TGCGCCGGCAGCCAAGATCCGCGACACCCAGGGAAGAATGAGCAGTTCTTC	CAGSQDPRHPGKNEQFF
TRBV11-3	-	-	TRBJ1-1	TGTGCCTCGGGCTACCAGGGTGGGGGCGCGTGGAGGACTGAAGCTTTCTTT	CASGYQGGGAWRTEAFF
TRBV27	-	-	TRBJ2-1	TGTGCCAGCAGTTTAATCGCAGGGGTAAATGAGCAGTTCTTC	CASSLIAGVNEQFF
TRBV4-1	TRBD1	-	TRBJ1-5	TGCGCCAGCAGTTGGGGACAGGGGGTTCAGCCCCAGCATTTT	CASSWGQGVQPQHF
TRBV10-3	TRBD2	once	TRBJ2-3	TGTGCCATCACCCAGCGGGGGGACACAGATACGCAGTATTTT	CAITQRGDTDTQYF
TRBV28	-	-	TRBJ1-1	TGTGCCAGCAGCCCCGCAAGCTTTTTCGAAGCTTTCTTT	CASSPASFFEAFF
TRBV30	-	few	TRBJ2-1	TGTGCCTGGACCAACAATCCCTACAATGAGCAGTTCTTC	CAWTNNPYNEQFF
TRBV7-6	-	few	TRBJ2-1	TGTGCCAGCAGCTTAGGAGGGGGCTACAATGAGCAGTTCTTC	CASSLGGGYNEQFF
TRBV5-5	-	few	TRBJ2-7	TGTGCCAGCAGCTTGTGGGGCAGGGCGGAAGAGCAGTACTTC	CASSLWGRAEEQYF
TRBV27	-	-	TRBJ1-1	TGTGCCAGCAGTTTATACGGACAGAACACTGAAGCTTTCTTT	CASSLYGQNTEAFF
TRBV28	-	few	TRBJ1-2	TGTGCCAGCAGTTGGGGGCAGGGTTATGGCTACACCTTC	CASSWGQGYGYTF
TRBV28	TRBD1	few	TRBJ1-4	TGTGCCAGTGGACAGGAAAATGAAAAACTGTTTTTT	CASGQENEKLFF
TRBV10-3	-	-	TRBJ1-5	TGTGCCATCAGTGAGTCGAGTGGGGAGAATCAGCCCCAGCATTTT	CAISESSGENQPQHF
TRBV5-1	TRBD1	-	TRBJ1-1	TGCGCCAGCAGCGCGGACAGGGGGACTTTCTTT	CASSADRGTFF
TRBV4-1	TRBD1	-	TRBJ1-1	TGCGCCAGCAGCCCCCCCCACAGGGGAGATGAAGCTTTCTTT	CASSPPHRGDEAFF
TRBV30	-	-	TRBJ2-3	TGTGCCTGGAGTGTTGGCGGGGGCACAGATACGCAGTATTTT	CAWSVGGGTDTQYF
TRBV28	-	few	TRBJ1-1	TGTGCCACCGGCGTGTGGGGGCGTATTGCTGAAGCTTTCTTT	CATGVWGRIAEAFF
TRBV30	-	-	TRBJ1-1	TGTGCCTGGAGTCGCCCCGACAGGAACACTGAAGCTTTCTTT	CAWSRPDRNTEAFF
TRBV5-4	-	-	TRBJ1-2	TGTGCCAGCAGCTTTGCCTCGGACAGCGTCTATGGCTACACCTTC	CASSFASDSVYGYTF
TRBV7-8	-	-	TRBJ2-5	TGTGCCAGCAGCTTAGCTGCAAGCCTAGAGACCCAGTACTTC	CASSLAASLETQYF